This T cell receptor beta chain is from a study of early T cells in non-severe SARS-CoV-2 infection. About the research overall: From unsorted whole blood, bulk RNA was sequenced, and the chains remained unpaired.

This clonotype was recorded at least ten times. Its antigen remains unknown. Study outcomes and limitations: Anti-spike CD8 responses were favored by VDJdb matching, which missed private and CD4 specificities.

Trimming cost V 5 bases and J 8 bases; bases outside gene matches: 13. The CDR3 extends over 15 amino acids. The germline gives CDR1 MNHEY, CDR2 SVGAGI. Unique molecular identifiers were attached to individual cDNA molecules. MiXCR, run by TCRdb on the 5' RACE reads, gives a single entry per CDR3 protein. The sample shows around 27,000 distinct CDR3 sequences, under 4% of them seen only once. The sample comprised whole blood. The sequence was collected from an adult who was a healthcare worker with PCR-confirmed SARS-CoV-2 infection or an uninfected control (not recorded which). The chain carries TRBV6-5 and TRBJ1-2; 8 nucleotides line up with TRBD1. CDR3 in DNA: TGTGCCAGCAGTCCCAGCGGACGACAGGGGTACGGCTACACCTTC. This translates into CASSPSGRQGYGYTF.